This TCR beta chain was identified during a study of OX40 agonist ivuxolimab in advanced cancers. Study summary: Dose-escalation patients were diagnosed with hepatocellular carcinoma, melanoma, renal cell cancer or head and neck cancer.

A word on this clone: Its antigen is as yet unknown.

Autoimmune disease history or systemic immunosuppression led to patient exclusion. V dropped 4 bases and J dropped 1; count of bases not matched to a gene: 10. The CDR3 runs to 17 residues. The germline V gene encodes CDR1 SGHTA and CDR2 FQGNSA. Notes on the study in general: Average numbers of expanded clones were greater in CD8+ T cells than in CD4+. Among the lowest levels of clonal expansion were found in partial responders at 0.1-3.0 mg/kg.

The table came from immunoSEQ multiplex PCR; TCRdb's copy has only in-frame clones and leaves some out. This sample has tens of thousands of clones, with 90% found just once. Here the sequenced sample was CD4+ or CD8+ T cells sorted from blood, taken in a trial of the OX40 agonist ivuxolimab. The chain carries TRBV7-2 and TRBJ1-5, with 7 bases lining up with TRBD1. This TCR was recovered from an adult with an advanced solid tumor such as melanoma, head and neck, liver or kidney cancer. The CDR3 sequence: CASSSKSRDRSNQPQHF. CDR3 sequence (DNA): TGTGCCAGCAGCTCCAAATCCCGGGACAGAAGCAATCAGCCCCAGCATTTT.